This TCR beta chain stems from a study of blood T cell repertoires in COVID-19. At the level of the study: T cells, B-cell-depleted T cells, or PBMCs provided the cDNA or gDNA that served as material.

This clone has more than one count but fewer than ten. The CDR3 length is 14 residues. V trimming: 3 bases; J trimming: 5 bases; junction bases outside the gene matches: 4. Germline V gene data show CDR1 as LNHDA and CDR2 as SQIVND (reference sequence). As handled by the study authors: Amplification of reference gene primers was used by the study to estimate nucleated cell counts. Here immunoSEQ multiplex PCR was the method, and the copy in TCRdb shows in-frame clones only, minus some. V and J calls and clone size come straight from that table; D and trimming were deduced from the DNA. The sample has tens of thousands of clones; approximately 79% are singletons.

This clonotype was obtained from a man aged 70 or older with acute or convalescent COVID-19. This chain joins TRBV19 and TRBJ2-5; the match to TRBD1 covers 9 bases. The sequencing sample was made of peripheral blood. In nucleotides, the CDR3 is TGTGCCAGTAGTATTACAGGGGGCTGGGAGACCCAGTACTTC. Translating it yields CASSITGGWETQYF.